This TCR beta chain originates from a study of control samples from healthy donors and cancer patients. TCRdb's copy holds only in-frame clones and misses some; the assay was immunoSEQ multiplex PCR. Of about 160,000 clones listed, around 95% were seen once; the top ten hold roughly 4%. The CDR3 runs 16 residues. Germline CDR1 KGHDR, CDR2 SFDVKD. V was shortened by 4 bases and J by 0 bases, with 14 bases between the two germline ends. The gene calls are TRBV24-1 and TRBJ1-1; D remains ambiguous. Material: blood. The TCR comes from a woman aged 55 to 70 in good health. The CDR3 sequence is CATSEVGLPMNTEAFF. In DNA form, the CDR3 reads TGTGCCACCAGTGAGGTAGGGTTACCCATGAACACTGAAGCTTTCTTT.